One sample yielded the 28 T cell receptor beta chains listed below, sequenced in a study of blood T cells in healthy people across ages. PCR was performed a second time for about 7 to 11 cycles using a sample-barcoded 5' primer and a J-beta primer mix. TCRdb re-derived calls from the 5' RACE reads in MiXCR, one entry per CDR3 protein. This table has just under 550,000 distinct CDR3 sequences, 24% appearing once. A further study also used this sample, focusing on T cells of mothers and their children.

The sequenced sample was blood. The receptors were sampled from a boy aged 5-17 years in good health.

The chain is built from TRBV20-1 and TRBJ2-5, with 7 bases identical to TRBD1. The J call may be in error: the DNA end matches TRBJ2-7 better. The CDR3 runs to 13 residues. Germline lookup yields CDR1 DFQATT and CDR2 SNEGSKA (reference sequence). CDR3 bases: TGCAGTGCTAGAGATCAGGGGGAATACGAGCAGTACTTC. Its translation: CSARDQGEYEQYF.

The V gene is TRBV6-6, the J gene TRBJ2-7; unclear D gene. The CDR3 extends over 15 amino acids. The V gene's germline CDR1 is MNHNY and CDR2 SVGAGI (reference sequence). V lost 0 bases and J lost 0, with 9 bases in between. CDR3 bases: TGTGCCAGCAGTTACTCGGACGAGAGCTCCTACGAGCAGTACTTC. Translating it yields CASSYSDESSYEQYF.

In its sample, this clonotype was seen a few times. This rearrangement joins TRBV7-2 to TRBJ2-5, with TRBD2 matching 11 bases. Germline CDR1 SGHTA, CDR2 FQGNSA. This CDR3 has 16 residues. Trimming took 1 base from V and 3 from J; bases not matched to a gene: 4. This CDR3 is CASSLVAGGPEETQYF. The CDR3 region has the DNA TGTGCCAGCAGCTTAGTAGCGGGAGGGCCGGAAGAGACCCAGTACTTC.

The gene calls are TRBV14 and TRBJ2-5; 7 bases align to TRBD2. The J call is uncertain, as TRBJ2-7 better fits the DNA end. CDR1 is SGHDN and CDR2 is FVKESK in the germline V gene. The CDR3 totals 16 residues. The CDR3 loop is CASSQVGGSWSYEQYF. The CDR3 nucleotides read TGTGCCAGCAGCCAAGTTGGCGGGAGTTGGTCCTACGAGCAGTACTTC.

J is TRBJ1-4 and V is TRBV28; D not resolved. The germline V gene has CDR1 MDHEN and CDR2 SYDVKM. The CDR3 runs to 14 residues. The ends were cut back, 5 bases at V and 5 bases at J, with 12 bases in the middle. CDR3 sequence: CASSTRALNEKLFF. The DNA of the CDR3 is TGTGCCAGCAGTACGAGGGCCTTGAATGAAAAACTGTTTTTT.

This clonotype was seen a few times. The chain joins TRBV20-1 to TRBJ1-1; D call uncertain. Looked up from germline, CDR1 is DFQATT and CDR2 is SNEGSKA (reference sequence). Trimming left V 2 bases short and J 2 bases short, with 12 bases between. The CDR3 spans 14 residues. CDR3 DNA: TGCAGTGCTAGATCAGGTGTGATTAACACTGAAGCTTTCTTT. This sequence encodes CSARSGVINTEAFF.

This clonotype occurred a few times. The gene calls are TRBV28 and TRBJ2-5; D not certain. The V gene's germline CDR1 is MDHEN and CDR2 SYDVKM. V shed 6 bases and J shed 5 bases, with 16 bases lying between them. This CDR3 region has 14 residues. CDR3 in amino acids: CASSLGLPGETQYF. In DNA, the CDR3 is TGTGCCAGCAGCCTCGGCCTACCCGGGGAGACCCAGTACTTC.

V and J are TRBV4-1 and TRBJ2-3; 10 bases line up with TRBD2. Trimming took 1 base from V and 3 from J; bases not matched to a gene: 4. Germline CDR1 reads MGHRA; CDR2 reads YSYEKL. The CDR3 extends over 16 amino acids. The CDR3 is CASSQGTSGGTDTQYF. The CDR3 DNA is TGCGCCAGCAGCCAAGGGACTAGCGGAGGAACAGATACGCAGTATTTT.

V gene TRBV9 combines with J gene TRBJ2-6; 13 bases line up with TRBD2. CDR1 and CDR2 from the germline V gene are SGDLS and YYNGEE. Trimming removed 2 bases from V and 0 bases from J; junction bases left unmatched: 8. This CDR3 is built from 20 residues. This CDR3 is CASSVRTSGRGYSGANVLTF. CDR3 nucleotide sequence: TGTGCCAGCAGCGTGAGGACTAGCGGGAGAGGGTACTCTGGGGCCAACGTCCTGACTTTC.

The CDR3 DNA reads TGTGCCAGCAGCTTAGACCCTGGGACTAGCGGGAAGGAGACCCAGTACTTC. It is translated as CASSLDPGTSGKETQYF. V is TRBV7-2 and J is TRBJ2-5, with TRBD2 matching over 13 bases. V trimming: 1 base; J trimming: 5 bases; junction bases outside the gene matches: 7. Germline values: CDR1 SGHTA, CDR2 FQGNSA. The CDR3 contains 17 residues.

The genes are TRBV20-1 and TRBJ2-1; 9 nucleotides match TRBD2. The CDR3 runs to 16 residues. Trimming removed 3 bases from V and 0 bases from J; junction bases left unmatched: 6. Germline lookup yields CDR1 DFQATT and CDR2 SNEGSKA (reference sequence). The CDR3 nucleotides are TGCAGTGCTAGCCCTAGCGGGACATTCTCCTACAATGAGCAGTTCTTC. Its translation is CSASPSGTFSYNEQFF.

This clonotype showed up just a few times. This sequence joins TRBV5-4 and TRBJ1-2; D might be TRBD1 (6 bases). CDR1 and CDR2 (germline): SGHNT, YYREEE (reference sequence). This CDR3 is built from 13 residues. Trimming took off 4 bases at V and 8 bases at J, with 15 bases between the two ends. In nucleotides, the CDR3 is TGTGCCAGCAGCGGACCCGACAGGCCCGGCTACACCTTC. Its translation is CASSGPDRPGYTF. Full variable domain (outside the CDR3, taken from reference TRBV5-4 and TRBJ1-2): ETGVTQSPTHLIKTRGQQVTLRCSSQSGHNTVSWYQQALGQGPQFIFQYYREEENGRGNFPPRFSGLQFPNYSSELNVNALELDDSALYLCASSGPDRPGYTFGSGTRLTVV.

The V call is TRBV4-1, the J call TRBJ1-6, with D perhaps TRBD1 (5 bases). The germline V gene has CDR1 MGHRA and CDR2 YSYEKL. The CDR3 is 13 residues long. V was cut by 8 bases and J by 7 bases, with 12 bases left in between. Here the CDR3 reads CASRDGPNSPLHF. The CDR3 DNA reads TGCGCCAGCCGGGACGGACCAAATTCACCCCTCCACTTT.

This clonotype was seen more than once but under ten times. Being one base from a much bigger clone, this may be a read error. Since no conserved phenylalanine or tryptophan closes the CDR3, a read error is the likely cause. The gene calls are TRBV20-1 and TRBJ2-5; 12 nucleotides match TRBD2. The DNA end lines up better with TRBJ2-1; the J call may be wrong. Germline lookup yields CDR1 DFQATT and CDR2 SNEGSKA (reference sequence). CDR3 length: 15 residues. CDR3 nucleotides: TGCAGTGCCTTAAGGACTAGCGGGATGGGGGGTGAGCAGTTCCTC. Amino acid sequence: CSALRTSGMGGEQFL.

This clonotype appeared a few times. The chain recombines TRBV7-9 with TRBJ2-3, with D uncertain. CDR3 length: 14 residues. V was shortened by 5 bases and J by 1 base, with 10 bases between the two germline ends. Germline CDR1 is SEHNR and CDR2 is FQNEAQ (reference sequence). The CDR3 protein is CASSLQIRTDTQYF. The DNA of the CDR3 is TGTGCCAGCAGCCTACAAATACGCACAGATACGCAGTATTTT. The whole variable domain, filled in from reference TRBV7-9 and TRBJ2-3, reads DTGVSQNPRHKITKRGQNVTFRCDPISEHNRLYWYRQTLGQGPEFLTYFQNEAQLEKSRLLSDRFSAERPKGSFSTLEIQRTEQGDSAMYLCASSLQIRTDTQYFGPGTRLTVL.

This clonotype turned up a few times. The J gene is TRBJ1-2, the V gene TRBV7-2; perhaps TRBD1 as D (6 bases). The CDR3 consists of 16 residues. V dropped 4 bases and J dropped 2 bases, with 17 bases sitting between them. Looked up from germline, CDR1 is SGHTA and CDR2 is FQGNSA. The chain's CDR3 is CASSSSLGGANYGYTF. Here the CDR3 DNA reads TGTGCCAGCAGCTCCTCGTTAGGGGGGGCCAACTATGGCTACACCTTC.

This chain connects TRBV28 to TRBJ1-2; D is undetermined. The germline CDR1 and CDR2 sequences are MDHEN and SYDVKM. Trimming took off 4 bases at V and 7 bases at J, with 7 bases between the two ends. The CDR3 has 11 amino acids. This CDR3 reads CASSSAGGYTF. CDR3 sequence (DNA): TGTGCCAGCAGTTCGGCGGGTGGCTACACCTTC.

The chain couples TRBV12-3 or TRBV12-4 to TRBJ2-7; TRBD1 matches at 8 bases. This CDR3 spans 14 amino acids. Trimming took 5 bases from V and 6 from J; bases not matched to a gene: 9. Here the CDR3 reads CASSLTTGAGEQYF. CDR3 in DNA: TGTGCCAGCAGTCTGACGACAGGGGCGGGCGAGCAGTACTTC.

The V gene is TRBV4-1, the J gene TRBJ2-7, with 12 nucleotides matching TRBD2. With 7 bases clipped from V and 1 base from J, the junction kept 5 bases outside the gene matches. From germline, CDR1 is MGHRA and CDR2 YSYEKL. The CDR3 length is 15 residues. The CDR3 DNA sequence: TGCGCCAGCAACCGAGGGACTAGCGGGTCCTACGAGCAGTACTTC. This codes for CASNRGTSGSYEQYF.

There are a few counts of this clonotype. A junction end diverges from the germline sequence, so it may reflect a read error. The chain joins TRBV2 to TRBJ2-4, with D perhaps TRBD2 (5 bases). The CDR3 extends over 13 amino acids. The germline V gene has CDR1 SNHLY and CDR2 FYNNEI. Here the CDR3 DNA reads TGTGCCAGCAGTGAATCGGGGATCCTGAAAGAAGACTTC. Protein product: CASSESGILKEDF.

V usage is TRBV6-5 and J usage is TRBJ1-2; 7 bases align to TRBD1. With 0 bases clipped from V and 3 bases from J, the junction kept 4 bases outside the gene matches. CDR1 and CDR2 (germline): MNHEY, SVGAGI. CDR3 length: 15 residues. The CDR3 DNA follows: TGTGCCAGCAGTTACTCAACAGGGGCGGACTATGGCTACACCTTC. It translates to CASSYSTGADYGYTF.

CDR3 DNA sequence: TGCAGTGCCCGAAGGACTAGCGACTACCCTGAAGAGACCCAGTACTTC. This translates into CSARRTSDYPEETQYF. V gene TRBV20-1 combines with J gene TRBJ2-5, with 9 bases matching TRBD2. V was clipped by 6 bases and J by 3 bases; unmatched bases: 14. Germline CDR1 is DFQATT and CDR2 is SNEGSKA (reference sequence). This CDR3 comprises 16 residues.

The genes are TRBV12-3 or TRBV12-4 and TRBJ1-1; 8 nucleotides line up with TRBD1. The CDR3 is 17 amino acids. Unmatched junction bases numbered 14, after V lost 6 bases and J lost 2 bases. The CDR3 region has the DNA TGTGCCAGCAGCCAGGGACAGGCCCTACGCCAAAACACTGAAGCTTTCTTT. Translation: CASSQGQALRQNTEAFF.

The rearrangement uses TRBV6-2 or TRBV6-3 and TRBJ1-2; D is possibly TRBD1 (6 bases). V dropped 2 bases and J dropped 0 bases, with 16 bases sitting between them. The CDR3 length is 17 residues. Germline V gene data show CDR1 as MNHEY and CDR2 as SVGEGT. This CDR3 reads CASSYTLRDTANYGYTF. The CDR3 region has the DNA TGTGCCAGCAGTTACACTCTCCGGGACACCGCTAACTATGGCTACACCTTC.

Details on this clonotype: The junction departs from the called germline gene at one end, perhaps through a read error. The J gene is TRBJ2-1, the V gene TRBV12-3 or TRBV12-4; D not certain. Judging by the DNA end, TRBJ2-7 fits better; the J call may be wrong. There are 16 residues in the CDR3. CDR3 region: CASSLTLADPSYGQYF. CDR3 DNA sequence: TGTGCCAGCAGTTTAACGTTGGCAGACCCGTCCTACGGGCAGTACTTC.

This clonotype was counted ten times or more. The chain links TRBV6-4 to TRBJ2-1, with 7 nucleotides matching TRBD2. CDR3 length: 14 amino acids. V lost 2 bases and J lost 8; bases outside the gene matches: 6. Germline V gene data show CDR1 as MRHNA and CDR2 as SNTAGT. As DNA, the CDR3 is TGTGCCAGCAGTGACGACGGGGGGAGGGATGAGCAGTTCTTC. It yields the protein CASSDDGGRDEQFF.

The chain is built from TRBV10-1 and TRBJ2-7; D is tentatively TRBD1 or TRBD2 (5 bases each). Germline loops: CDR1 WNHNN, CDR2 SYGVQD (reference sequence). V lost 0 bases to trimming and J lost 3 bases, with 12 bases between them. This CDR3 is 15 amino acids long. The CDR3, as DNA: TGCGCCAGCAGTGAGTCGGCAGGGACCCACTACGAGCAGTACTTC. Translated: CASSESAGTHYEQYF.

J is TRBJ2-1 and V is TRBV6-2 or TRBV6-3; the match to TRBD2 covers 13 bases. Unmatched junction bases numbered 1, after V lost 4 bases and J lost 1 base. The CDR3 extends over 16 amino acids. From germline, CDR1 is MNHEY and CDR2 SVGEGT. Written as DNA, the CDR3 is TGTGCCAGCAGTTGGGGACTAGCGGGATCCTACAATGAGCAGTTCTTC. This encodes CASSWGLAGSYNEQFF.